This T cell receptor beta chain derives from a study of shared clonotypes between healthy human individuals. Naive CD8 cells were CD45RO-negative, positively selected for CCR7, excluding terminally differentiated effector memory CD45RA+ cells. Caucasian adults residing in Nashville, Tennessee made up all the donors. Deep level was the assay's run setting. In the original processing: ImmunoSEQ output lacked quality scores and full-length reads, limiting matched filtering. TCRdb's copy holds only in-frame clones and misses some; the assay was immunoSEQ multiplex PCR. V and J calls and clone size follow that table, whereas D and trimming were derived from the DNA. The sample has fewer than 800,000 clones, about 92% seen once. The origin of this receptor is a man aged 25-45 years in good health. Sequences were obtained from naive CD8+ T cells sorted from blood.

As DNA, the CDR3 is TGTGCCAGCAGCCAGGCTACTAGGAGGAGGGATGAGCAGTTCTTC. This codes for CASSQATRRRDEQFF. The genes are TRBV14 and TRBJ2-1; a possible D gene is TRBD2 (6 bases). The germline CDR1 and CDR2 sequences are SGHDN and FVKESK. V lost 3 bases and J lost 8, with 17 bases in between. This CDR3 contains 15 residues.